Presented here are 21 T cell receptor beta chains from one specimen sequenced in a study of radiation and T cells in renal cell carcinoma. The sample's time point: blood 2 weeks post-SBRT. Treatment indicated: 15 Gy SBRT to primary tumor, nephrectomy 4 weeks later. Here immunoSEQ multiplex PCR was the method, and the copy in TCRdb shows in-frame clones only, minus some. The repertoire holds about 130,000 clones, over 75% seen once, with roughly 5.9% in the top ten. The sample consisted of blood, taken from a patient whose treatment included radiotherapy and nephrectomy. All receptors come from a man aged 45 to 65 with renal cell carcinoma.

The chain links TRBV5-1 to TRBJ1-4, with D perhaps TRBD1 (6 bases). The CDR3 contains 15 residues. Germline values: CDR1 SGHRS, CDR2 YFSETQ. The V end was cut by 2 bases, the J end by 3 bases, with 11 bases between. The chain's CDR3 is CASSLQGWSNEKLFF. CDR3 nucleotide sequence: TGCGCCAGCAGCTTACAGGGTTGGTCTAATGAAAAACTGTTTTTT. The full variable domain, completed using reference TRBV5-1 and TRBJ1-4, is KAGVTQTPRYLIKTRGQQVTLSCSPISGHRSVSWYQQTPGQGLQFLFEYFSETQRNKGNFPGRFSGRQFSNSRSEMNVSTLELGDSALYLCASSLQGWSNEKLFFGSGTQLSVL.

V and J are TRBV10-1 and TRBJ2-3, with D possibly TRBD1 on 6 matching bases. Germline assignment: CDR1 WNHNN and CDR2 SYGVQD (reference sequence). Trimming cost V 11 bases and J 2 bases, with 23 bases left between them. The CDR3 loop spans 16 amino acids. Here the CDR3 DNA reads TGCGCCTTCCCTGCGTCAGGGTGGGGGCACACAGATACGCAGTATTTT. Its protein is CAFPASGWGHTDTQYF.

V usage is TRBV30 and J usage is TRBJ1-5; D possibly corresponds to TRBD1 (6 bases). V was trimmed by 3 bases and J by 5 bases, leaving 11 bases between them. CDR1 and CDR2 from the germline V gene are GTSNPN and SVGIG (reference sequence). There are 13 residues in the CDR3. The CDR3 nucleotides are TGTGCCTGGAGCGGGGACACCCATCAGCCCCAGCATTTT. It codes for CAWSGDTHQPQHF.

This chain uses TRBV19 with TRBJ1-5, with a weak D call TRBD1 (5 bases). V lost 3 bases, J lost 4 bases, and 7 bases lay in between. Germline V gene lookup returns CDR1 LNHDA and CDR2 SQIVND (reference sequence). This CDR3 is 13 amino acids long. The CDR3 DNA reads TGTGCCAGTAGTATCAGGGAAAATCAGCCCCAGCATTTT. It codes for CASSIRENQPQHF.

In DNA, the CDR3 is TGCGCCAGCAGCTCTGACAGGCCGGGGACTGAAGCTTTCTTT. Amino acids: CASSSDRPGTEAFF. This chain connects TRBV5-1 to TRBJ1-1, with D perhaps matching TRBD1 (6 bases). The CDR3 consists of 14 residues. Germline CDR1 SGHRS, CDR2 YFSETQ. Trimming took off 3 bases at V and 5 bases at J, with 14 bases between the two ends.

This rearrangement joins TRBV5-4 to TRBJ2-3; D unclear. CDR3 length: 15 amino acids. Germline CDR1 SGHNT, CDR2 YYREEE (reference sequence). With 4 bases removed from V and 0 bases from J, the gap between germline ends came to 12 bases. The CDR3 loop reads CASSVSITSTDTQYF. The CDR3 coding sequence is TGTGCCAGCAGCGTGAGCATAACTAGCACAGATACGCAGTATTTT.

The V and J genes are TRBV4-2 and TRBJ2-3; D is ambiguous. This CDR3 spans 16 amino acids. The V gene lost 3 bases and the J gene lost 0 bases, with 13 bases spanning the gap. The germline CDR1 and CDR2 sequences are LGHNA and YNFKEQ. As DNA, the CDR3 is TGTGCCAGCAGCCACCGGGCCCGAAAGAGCACAGATACGCAGTATTTT. This encodes CASSHRARKSTDTQYF.

For the CDR3, the DNA is TGTGCCAGCAGCTTAGCGGGTTTTTATGGCTACACCTTC. Translating it yields CASSLAGFYGYTF. The chain links TRBV7-9 to TRBJ1-2; no firm D call. Per the germline V gene, CDR1 is SEHNR and CDR2 is FQNEAQ (reference sequence). The CDR3 sequence is 13 residues long. Trimming pared 0 bases from V and 5 bases from J, leaving 7 bases between. Full variable domain (outside the CDR3, taken from reference TRBV7-9 and TRBJ1-2): DTGVSQNPRHKITKRGQNVTFRCDPISEHNRLYWYRQTLGQGPEFLTYFQNEAQLEKSRLLSDRFSAERPKGSFSTLEIQRTEQGDSAMYLCASSLAGFYGYTFGSGTRLTVV.

This clone showed up just a few times. The chain combines TRBV2 with TRBJ1-3; D uncertain. Trimming removed 7 bases from V and 0 bases from J, with 13 bases in between. Looked up from germline, CDR1 is SNHLY and CDR2 is FYNNEI. The CDR3 is 15 residues long. The CDR3 DNA reads TGTGCCAGCAAAGACTCCCGGAACTCTGGAAACACCATATATTTT. Its protein product is CASKDSRNSGNTIYF.

This clone has a single count. The chain couples TRBV7-2 to TRBJ1-5; 10 bases are shared with TRBD1. The CDR3 totals 18 residues. The germline CDR1 and CDR2 sequences are SGHTA and FQGNSA. V lost 3 bases, J lost 1 base, and 9 bases stayed unmatched. Here the CDR3 DNA reads TGTGCCAGCAGCTTTAGGACAGGGGGGGATTGGAGCAATCAGCCCCAGCATTTT. Amino acid sequence: CASSFRTGGDWSNQPQHF.

The V gene is TRBV28, the J gene TRBJ1-2, with 12 bases identical to TRBD1. The V gene end was trimmed by 6 bases and the J gene end by 4 bases; junction bases not matched to a gene: 3. CDR1 is MDHEN, CDR2 SYDVKM, per germline. This CDR3 comprises 14 residues. The CDR3 DNA follows: TGTGCCAGCAGGGGACAGGGGGCCTCCTATGGCTACACCTTC. It yields the protein CASRGQGASYGYTF.

The chain links TRBV15 to TRBJ2-1; 13 bases fit TRBD2. J lost 4 bases, V lost 4 bases, and 1 base had no gene match. This CDR3 is 15 amino acids long. From germline, CDR1 is LNHNV and CDR2 YYDKDF (reference sequence). The DNA of the CDR3 is TGTGCCACCAGCAAACTAGCGGGAGGGTACAATGAGCAGTTCTTC. This encodes CATSKLAGGYNEQFF.

The CDR3 sequence is CASSVDGSGGYTF. DNA for the CDR3: TGTGCCAGCAGCGTAGACGGGTCGGGAGGCTACACCTTC. This chain uses TRBV9 with TRBJ1-2; the D is unclear. The V and J ends lost 0 bases and 8 bases respectively, with 11 bases between them. This CDR3 comprises 13 residues. CDR1 is SGDLS and CDR2 is YYNGEE in the germline V gene.

J is TRBJ1-2 and V is TRBV18; 9 nucleotides agree with TRBD1. CDR1 KGHSH and CDR2 LQKENI come from the germline V gene. The junction had 8 bases not matched to a gene; V was cut back by 6 bases and J by 6 bases. The CDR3 consists of 14 residues. The CDR3 reads CASSQPGQGNGYTF. The CDR3 DNA follows: TGTGCCAGCTCCCAGCCGGGACAGGGAAATGGCTACACCTTC.

V usage is TRBV6-1 and J usage is TRBJ2-3; 8 bases align to TRBD2. The V segment lost 2 bases and the J segment 3 bases; nucleotides outside the gene matches: 4. The CDR3 totals 15 residues. The germline CDR1 and CDR2 sequences are MNHNS and SASEGT. The CDR3 bases are TGTGCCAGCAGTGAATTAAAGCGGGAGACAGATACGCAGTATTTT. Its protein is CASSELKRETDTQYF.

The chain recombines TRBV9 with TRBJ2-7; TRBD1 matches 11 bases. Germline V gene data show CDR1 as SGDLS and CDR2 as YYNGEE. The CDR3 runs to 14 residues. The trim removed 4 bases at V and 3 bases at J, leaving 3 bases unmatched. Here the CDR3 reads CASSLGQGGYEQYF. CDR3 in DNA: TGTGCCAGCAGCCTGGGACAGGGGGGCTACGAGCAGTACTTC.

This rearrangement joins TRBV28 to TRBJ2-7; D unclear. Per germline, CDR1 MDHEN and CDR2 SYDVKM. The ends were cut back, 4 bases at V and 4 bases at J, with 5 bases in the middle. This CDR3 spans 11 amino acids. DNA of the CDR3: TGTGCCAGCAGTTGGGAATACGAGCAGTACTTC. It is translated as CASSWEYEQYF. Drawing the rest from reference TRBV28 and TRBJ2-7, the complete variable domain is DVKVTQSSRYLVKRTGEKVFLECVQDMDHENMFWYRQDPGLGLRLIYFSYDVKMKEKGDIPEGYSVSREKKERFSLILESASTNQTSMYLCASSWEYEQYFGPGTRLTVT.

V gene TRBV4-3 combines with J gene TRBJ1-4; 8 bases fit TRBD1. After removal of 2 bases from V and 3 bases from J, the junction contained 2 bases not matched to a gene. Per germline, CDR1 LGHNA and CDR2 YSLEER. There are 15 residues in the CDR3. The CDR3 region is CASSQPTGANEKLFF. The DNA for the CDR3 is TGCGCCAGCAGCCAACCGACAGGGGCTAATGAAAAACTGTTTTTT.

The chain couples TRBV28 to TRBJ1-2; D gene uncertain. Germline values: CDR1 MDHEN, CDR2 SYDVKM. V was cut by 6 bases and J by 5 bases, with 19 bases left in between. This CDR3 spans 15 amino acids. CDR3: CASRRSTELGYGYTF. The CDR3 DNA reads TGTGCCAGCAGGCGGTCGACCGAGCTGGGTTATGGCTACACCTTC.

The J gene is TRBJ1-3, the V gene TRBV7-9; D perhaps matches TRBD1 (5 bases). CDR1 and CDR2 from the germline V gene are SEHNR and FQNEAQ (reference sequence). The CDR3 extends over 18 amino acids. Between the trimmed V and J ends, which lost 1 base and 1 base, there was a span of 17 bases. CDR3 bases: TGTGCCAGCAGCTTAGTGTTGGTAGGGGATTGGTCTGGAAACACCATATATTTT. Its protein product is CASSLVLVGDWSGNTIYF.

This clone was recorded once. The rearrangement joins TRBV20-1 to TRBJ1-1; D uncertain. Germline-derived CDR1 and CDR2 are DFQATT and SNEGSKA (reference sequence). Between the trimmed V and J ends, which lost 6 bases and 1 base, there was a span of 6 bases. The CDR3 length is 11 residues. The CDR3 coding sequence is TGCAGTGCCGCGGGGAACACTGAAGCTTTCTTT. It codes for CSAAGNTEAFF.